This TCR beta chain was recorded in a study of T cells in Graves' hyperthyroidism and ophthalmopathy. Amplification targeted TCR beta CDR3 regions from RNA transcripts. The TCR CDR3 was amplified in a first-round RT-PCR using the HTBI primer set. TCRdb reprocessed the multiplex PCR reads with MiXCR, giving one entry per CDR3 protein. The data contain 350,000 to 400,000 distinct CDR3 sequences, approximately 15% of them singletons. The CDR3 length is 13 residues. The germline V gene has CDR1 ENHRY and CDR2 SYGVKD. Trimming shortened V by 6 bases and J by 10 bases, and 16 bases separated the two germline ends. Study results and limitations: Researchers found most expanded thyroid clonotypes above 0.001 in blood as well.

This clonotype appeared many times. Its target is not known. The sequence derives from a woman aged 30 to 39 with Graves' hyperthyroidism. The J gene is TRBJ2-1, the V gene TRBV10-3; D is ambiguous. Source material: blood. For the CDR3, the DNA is TGTGCCATCAGACCCGACGCCATGACGGAGCAGTTCTTC. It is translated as CAIRPDAMTEQFF.